The rows below give T cell receptor beta chains drawn from one sample of a study of T-cell reconstitution after alpha-beta-depleted transplantation in children. TCRdb used MiXCR to reprocess the PCR reads, holding one entry per CDR3 protein. The table includes about 500,000 distinct CDR3 sequences, 32% detected once. The sequencing here drew on PBMCs from the stem cell graft donor, taken from the stem cell graft. These TCRs come from a human donor who donated a stem cell graft to a child with aplastic anemia. Both conserved end residues are part of each CDR3. Each record gives: V gene, J gene, D gene, clone size, CDR3 DNA, CDR3 protein. The D gene is left open where the match is weak. Some rows mark clone size as missing; the rest say once, few, many or name a class of expanded clone.

TRBV20-1,TRBJ2-7,NA,NA,TGCAGTGCTAGAGGAGACAGCTCCTACGAGCAGTACTTC,CSARGDSSYEQYF
TRBV29-1,TRBJ1-2,NA,NA,TGCAGCGTTGAACGGCGGGGGGGGCAGGATGGCTACACCTTC,CSVERRGGQDGYTF
TRBV27,TRBJ2-3,NA,NA,TGTGCCAGCAGTATCGAACAGGTCCCAGATACGCAGTATTTT,CASSIEQVPDTQYF
TRBV6-1,TRBJ1-5,TRBD1,NA,TGTGCCAGCAGGACAGGGGGCTCGGAGCCCCAGCATTTT,CASRTGGSEPQHF
TRBV5-6,TRBJ2-1,NA,few,TGTGCCAGCAGGCAAGCGGGCCACTCCTACAATGAGCAGTTCTTC,CASRQAGHSYNEQFF
TRBV20-1,TRBJ2-7,NA,few,TGCAGTGCTAGAGTGGGTGGCTCCTACGAGCAGTACTTC,CSARVGGSYEQYF
TRBV20-1,TRBJ2-7,TRBD2,many,TGCAGTGCTGGAGGACTAGCGGGCGAGCAGTACTTC,CSAGGLAGEQYF
TRBV11-2,TRBJ2-5,NA,NA,TGTGCCAGCAGCCTGGAGGTCAACGGAGAGATCCAGTACTTC,CASSLEVNGEIQYF
TRBV7-3,TRBJ1-2,NA,NA,TGTGCCAGCAGCTTGGCGGACAGCGCTAACTATGGCTACACCTTC,CASSLADSANYGYTF
TRBV12-3/TRBV12-4,TRBJ2-2,TRBD2,NA,TGTGCCAGCAGTCTAGCGGGGGCGAACACCGGGGAGCTGTTTTTT,CASSLAGANTGELFF
TRBV9,TRBJ2-7,NA,NA,TGTGCCAGCAGCCTCGGGGGGACAGGAGACTACGAGCAGTACTTC,CASSLGGTGDYEQYF
TRBV27,TRBJ2-7,TRBD2,NA,TGTGCCAGCAGACTGACGGGGCTAGCGGGCGCCTACGAGCAGTACTTC,CASRLTGLAGAYEQYF
TRBV12-3/TRBV12-4,TRBJ2-7,NA,many,TGTGCCAGCGCCCTGGGGGCCGGGTATGGATACGAGCAGTACTTC,CASALGAGYGYEQYF
TRBV7-2,TRBJ1-2,NA,NA,TGTGCCAGCAGCTTAGTGGCAGGGGCTTATGGCTACACCTTC,CASSLVAGAYGYTF
TRBV15,TRBJ2-5,NA,NA,TGTGCCACCAGCAGAGAAAAAGATATGACCCAGTACTTC,CATSREKDMTQYF
TRBV29-1,TRBJ2-1,NA,NA,TGCAGCGTTGGGCAGGTTGCCACGAGCTCCTACAATGAGCAGTTCTTC,CSVGQVATSSYNEQFF
TRBV10-3,TRBJ2-5,NA,NA,TGTGCCATCAGTGGCCGGGGGGAGACCCAGTACTTC,CAISGRGETQYF
TRBV27,TRBJ2-3,NA,few,TGTGCCAGCAGTGTTTACAGCACAGATACGCAGTATTTT,CASSVYSTDTQYF
TRBV9,TRBJ2-3,TRBD2,NA,TGTGCCAGCAGCGCGACTAGCGGGAGGGTACAAGATACGCAGTATTTT,CASSATSGRVQDTQYF
TRBV5-1,TRBJ2-1,NA,NA,TGCGCCAGCAGCTTGGCCGGAAATAGCTTCAATGAGCAGTTCTTC,CASSLAGNSFNEQFF
TRBV5-6,TRBJ1-1,NA,NA,TGTGCCAGCAGCCCGGTAGGCGGAGAAGCTTTCTTT,CASSPVGGEAFF
TRBV11-3,TRBJ2-1,TRBD1,NA,TGTGCCAGCAGCCCCCAGGGGGACAGGGGTCACAATGAGCAGTTCTTC,CASSPQGDRGHNEQFF
TRBV2,TRBJ2-1,TRBD2,NA,TGTGCCAGCAGTTTTAAAGCGGGGAATGAGCAGTTCTTC,CASSFKAGNEQFF
TRBV6-5,TRBJ1-2,TRBD1,NA,TGTGCCAGCAGTACCTCGGGGACAGGGGGCTATGGCTACACCTTC,CASSTSGTGGYGYTF
TRBV6-1,TRBJ1-1,TRBD1,few,TGTGCCAGCAGGCCCATTCGGGACAGAATGAACACTGAAGCTTTCTTT,CASRPIRDRMNTEAFF
TRBV20-1,TRBJ2-7,NA,few,TGCAGTGCTAGGGACCATCAAAGCTCCTACGAGCAGTACTTC,CSARDHQSSYEQYF
TRBV5-1,TRBJ2-1,TRBD2,NA,TGCGCCAGCAGCTCGGGACTAGCGGGAGATATCAGTGAGCAGTTCTTC,CASSSGLAGDISEQFF
TRBV12-3/TRBV12-4,TRBJ1-1,TRBD1,NA,TGTGCCAGCAGTTTTTCGTCGACAGGGAATACTGAAGCTTTCTTT,CASSFSSTGNTEAFF
TRBV20-1,TRBJ2-1,TRBD2,few,TGCAGTGCTAGAGATGGTAGCGGGAGGGCTGATGAGCAGTTCTTC,CSARDGSGRADEQFF
TRBV12-3/TRBV12-4,TRBJ2-3,NA,NA,TGTGCCAGCAGCCCGTCCGGGAATACGCAGTATTTT,CASSPSGNTQYF
TRBV29-1,TRBJ1-1,TRBD1,few,TGCAGCGGGGGACAGAGCATGAACACTGAAGCTTTCTTT,CSGGQSMNTEAFF
TRBV5-6,TRBJ1-1,NA,few,TGTGCCAGCAGCTTGGGGGTTGGTAGTATAAGGAACACTGAAGCTTTCTTT,CASSLGVGSIRNTEAFF
TRBV30,TRBJ2-2,TRBD2,NA,TGTGCCTGGACGGGGCTAGCGGGATTCACCGGGGAGCTGTTTTTT,CAWTGLAGFTGELFF
TRBV30,TRBJ2-3,NA,NA,TGTGCCTGGGGCCGGATGAGCACAGATACGCAGTATTTT,CAWGRMSTDTQYF
TRBV5-1,TRBJ2-5,TRBD1,NA,TGCGCCAGCAGCTTGGGGGGACAGGTCGCCGAGACCCAGTACTTC,CASSLGGQVAETQYF